The 9 T cell receptor beta chains below were found in one sample sequenced in a study of T cell responses to AZD1222 COVID-19 vaccine. Method: immunoSEQ multiplex PCR; TCRdb's copy keeps in-frame clones and lacks some. The table lists more than 95,000 clones, roughly 90% of them singletons. This specimen consisted of peripheral blood, obtained on day 0 of AZD1222 vaccination. The source is an adult in good health.

This chain connects TRBV18 to TRBJ1-2; 8 bases line up with TRBD1. The junction had 8 bases not matched to a gene; V was cut back by 5 bases and J by 6 bases. Looked up from germline, CDR1 is KGHSH and CDR2 is LQKENI. The CDR3 is 14 residues long. This chain's CDR3 is CASSSQDRADGYTF. CDR3 in DNA: TGTGCCAGCTCATCCCAGGACAGGGCTGATGGCTACACCTTC.

This clone was seen a single time. The chain joins TRBV16 to TRBJ2-7; D gene uncertain. The CDR3 runs 13 residues. With 1 base removed from V and 0 bases from J, the gap between germline ends came to 4 bases. Per germline, CDR1 KGHSY and CDR2 FQNENV. The CDR3 bases are TGTGCCAGCAGCCAATACTTCTCCTACGAGCAGTACTTC. This encodes CASSQYFSYEQYF.

The chain couples TRBV7-3 to TRBJ2-2; 9 bases map to TRBD1. V shed 5 bases and J 6 bases; nucleotides not matched to a gene: 13. This CDR3 region has 17 residues. Germline CDR1 and CDR2: SGHTA and FQGTGA. CDR3 in amino acids: CASSPYPTGGFSGELFF. CDR3 coding DNA: TGTGCCAGCAGCCCCTACCCCACAGGGGGCTTTTCCGGGGAGCTGTTTTTT. The full variable domain, its missing parts supplied by reference TRBV7-3 and TRBJ2-2, is GAGVSQTPSNKVTEKGKYVELRCDPISGHTALYWYRQSLGQGPEFLIYFQGTGAADDSGLPNDRFFAVRPEGSVSTLKIQRTERGDSAVYLCASSPYPTGGFSGELFFGEGSRLTVL.

This sequence joins TRBV19 and TRBJ2-5; 10 nucleotides match TRBD2. This CDR3 is built from 18 residues. Germline CDR1 is LNHDA and CDR2 is SQIVND (reference sequence). Trimming took 0 bases from V and 1 from J; bases not matched to a gene: 8. The CDR3 is CASSIEVRLAGLQETQYF. For the CDR3, the DNA is TGTGCCAGTAGTATAGAAGTGAGACTAGCGGGCCTCCAAGAGACCCAGTACTTC.

The rearrangement joins TRBV12-5 to TRBJ2-2, with 10 positions matching TRBD2. With 2 bases clipped from V and 3 bases from J, the junction kept 15 bases outside the gene matches. Germline V gene data show CDR1 as LGHNT and CDR2 as FRNRAP. This CDR3 region has 20 residues. In DNA, the CDR3 is TGTGCTAGTGGTTTGATTTCAAAGACCGGGACTAGCGAGGACACCGGGGAGCTGTTTTTT. Protein: CASGLISKTGTSEDTGELFF.

The J gene is TRBJ1-1, the V gene TRBV15; possibly TRBD1 for D (5 bases). V dropped 0 bases and J dropped 3 bases, with 8 bases sitting between them. The CDR3 spans 14 residues. Germline assignment: CDR1 LNHNV and CDR2 YYDKDF (reference sequence). The CDR3 spells CATSRDREYTEAFF. CDR3 coding DNA: TGTGCCACCAGCAGAGACAGGGAATACACTGAAGCTTTCTTT.

The rearrangement joins TRBV10-3 to TRBJ2-5; TRBD2 might be the D (5 bases). Germline-derived CDR1 and CDR2 are ENHRY and SYGVKD. The CDR3 length is 15 residues. V lost 2 bases, J lost 2 bases, and 12 bases lay in between. This chain's CDR3 is CAISETTRIQETQYF. As DNA, the CDR3 is TGTGCCATCAGTGAGACCACTAGGATACAAGAGACCCAGTACTTC.

This chain connects TRBV28 to TRBJ2-3; D is perhaps TRBD1 (7 bases). V gave up 6 bases and J gave up 1 base, with 20 bases separating them. Per the germline V gene, CDR1 is MDHEN and CDR2 is SYDVKM. The CDR3 has 17 amino acids. CDR3 amino acids: CASSSIGGGGGTDTQYF. CDR3 nucleotides: TGTGCCAGCAGCTCGATCGGAGGGGGCGGGGGCACAGATACGCAGTATTTT.

This clone came up once. The genes are TRBV19 and TRBJ2-5, with TRBD2 matching over 8 bases. V was pared by 3 bases and J by 3 bases, with 15 bases of the junction left unmatched. This CDR3 comprises 18 residues. CDR1 is LNHDA, CDR2 SQIVND, per germline (reference sequence). In DNA, the CDR3 is TGTGCCAGTAGTATGAGAGCGGGAGACTTTTTGGGGGAAGAGACCCAGTACTTC. Translation: CASSMRAGDFLGEETQYF.